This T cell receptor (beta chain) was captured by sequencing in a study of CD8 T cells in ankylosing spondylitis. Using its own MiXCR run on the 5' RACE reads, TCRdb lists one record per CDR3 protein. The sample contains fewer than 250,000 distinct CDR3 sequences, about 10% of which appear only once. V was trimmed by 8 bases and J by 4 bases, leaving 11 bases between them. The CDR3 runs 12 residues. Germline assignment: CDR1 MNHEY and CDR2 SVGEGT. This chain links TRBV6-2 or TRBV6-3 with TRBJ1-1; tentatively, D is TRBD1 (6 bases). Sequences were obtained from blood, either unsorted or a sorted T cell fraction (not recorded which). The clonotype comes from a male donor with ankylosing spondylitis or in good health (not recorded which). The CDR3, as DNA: TGTGCCAGCGCTAGGGGGGTCACTGAAGCTTTCTTT. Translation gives CASARGVTEAFF.